The 13 T cell receptor beta chains presented below share a single source sample, sequenced in a study of T cell repertoires in cytomegalovirus infection. TCRdb recomputed calls from the reads with MiXCR, one row per CDR3 protein. The sample lists 250,000 to 300,000 distinct CDR3 sequences, around 20% occurring once. These receptors lack a known antigen. Material: cultured PBMCs, obtained from culture after CMV antigen stimulation. These receptors all stem from a human donor in good health (CMV status not recorded). Some clones in this sample may be carry-over from other donors' samples.

The chain joins TRBV3-1 to TRBJ2-1; TRBD2 aligns across 7 bases. The CDR3 contains 15 residues. V shed 4 bases, J shed 8 bases, and the junction held 11 bases outside the gene matches. Germline CDR1 LGHDT, CDR2 YNNKEL (reference sequence). CDR3 nucleotide sequence: TGTGCCAGCAGCCGGGCTGGCGGGAGTTCGCATGAGCAGTTCTTC. As protein: CASSRAGGSSHEQFF.

The CDR3 DNA reads TGTGCCAGCAGGACGTGGAGAACTAATGAAAAACTGTTTTTT. This sequence encodes CASRTWRTNEKLFF. This rearrangement joins TRBV6-2 or TRBV6-3 to TRBJ1-4; no firm D call. The CDR3 length is 14 residues. Germline V gene sequence: CDR1 MNHEY, CDR2 SVGEGT. V was clipped by 6 bases and J by 1 base, with 9 bases between them.

Remarks on this clonotype: The junction differs from germline at one of its ends, possibly a read error. The V gene is TRBV12-3 or TRBV12-4, the J gene TRBJ1-2; D is uncertain. The CDR3 is made up of 14 amino acids. CDR3 nucleotide sequence: TGTACCAGCAGGCACGCAGGTATCTCCTATGGCTACACCTTC. It is translated as CTSRHAGISYGYTF.

In its sample, this clonotype was seen many times. V and J are TRBV7-2 and TRBJ2-1, with 11 bases fitting TRBD2. Trimming cost V 3 bases and J 7 bases; bases outside gene matches: 5. CDR3 length: 15 amino acids. CDR1 SGHTA and CDR2 FQGNSA come from the germline V gene. The CDR3 protein is CASSFLLAGDNEQFF. The CDR3 DNA sequence: TGTGCCAGCAGCTTCTTACTAGCGGGAGATAATGAGCAGTTCTTC.

The chain links TRBV10-3 to TRBJ2-5, with TRBD1 matching over 7 bases. This CDR3 contains 17 residues. Per germline, CDR1 ENHRY and CDR2 SYGVKD. With V trimmed by 4 bases and J by 4 bases, 15 bases remained unmatched. CDR3 residues: CAISAGTVMGIRETQYF. The CDR3 bases are TGTGCCATCAGTGCCGGGACAGTAATGGGGATAAGAGAGACCCAGTACTTC.

The rearrangement joins TRBV12-3 or TRBV12-4 to TRBJ2-7; 10 bases map to TRBD1. V lost 7 bases, J lost 2 bases, and 11 bases stayed unmatched. This CDR3 is 16 amino acids long. The CDR3 here is CASTQKGTGATYEQYF. CDR3 in DNA: TGTGCCAGCACCCAAAAGGGGACAGGGGCTACCTACGAGCAGTACTTC.

V and J are TRBV6-6 and TRBJ2-3; D is uncertain. Germline V gene lookup returns CDR1 MNHNY and CDR2 SVGAGI (reference sequence). CDR3 length: 12 amino acids. The V end was cut by 6 bases, the J end by 8 bases, with 12 bases between. The CDR3 sequence: CASSPGWITQYF. CDR3 nucleotide sequence: TGTGCCAGCAGCCCCGGTTGGATTACGCAGTATTTT.

The sample holds a few counts of this clonotype. The chain has TRBV18 and TRBJ1-2; D not certain. Germline loops: CDR1 KGHSH, CDR2 LQKENI. The CDR3 contains 13 residues. The V gene lost 0 bases and the J gene lost 4 bases, with 6 bases spanning the gap. CDR3 bases: TGTGCCAGCTCACCACCCCAGTTCTATGGCTACACCTTC. Amino acids: CASSPPQFYGYTF. Based on the CDR3 plus reference TRBV18 and TRBJ1-2, the full variable domain is NAGVMQNPRHLVRRRGQEARLRCSPMKGHSHVYWYRQLPEEGLKFMVYLQKENIIDESGMPKERFSAEFPKEGPSILRIQQVVRGDSAAYFCASSPPQFYGYTFGSGTRLTVV.

V usage is TRBV28 and J usage is TRBJ2-1; 13 nucleotides line up with TRBD2. V lost 5 bases, J lost 10 bases, and 11 bases stayed unmatched. This CDR3 is 16 amino acids long. Looked up from germline, CDR1 is MDHEN and CDR2 is SYDVKM. The CDR3 sequence is CASSLWTSGRGVEQFF. The CDR3 coding sequence is TGTGCCAGCAGTCTCTGGACTAGCGGGAGAGGGGTGGAGCAGTTCTTC.

The chain recombines TRBV12-3 or TRBV12-4 with TRBJ2-1; D may be TRBD1 (5 bases). Trimming removed 3 bases from V and 6 bases from J, with 12 bases in between. This CDR3 region has 14 residues. The CDR3 sequence is CASSLNAGFNEQFF. CDR3 nucleotides: TGTGCCAGCAGTTTGAATGCAGGGTTCAATGAGCAGTTCTTC.

This clonotype was seen many times. The chain carries TRBV7-2 and TRBJ2-5, with TRBD2 identical over 13 bases. Per germline, CDR1 SGHTA and CDR2 FQGNSA. V lost 10 bases to trimming and J lost 5 bases; unmatched junction nucleotides: 10. CDR3 length: 15 amino acids. The DNA of the CDR3 is TGTGCCACGGGAGGGACTAGCGGGATCCGGGAGACCCAGTACTTC. It translates to CATGGTSGIRETQYF.

The chain carries TRBV27 and TRBJ2-1; weak D call: TRBD2 (6 bases). There are 16 residues in the CDR3. From germline, CDR1 is MNHEY and CDR2 SMNVEV (reference sequence). The V end lost 4 bases, the J end lost 5 bases, and 18 bases lay between the germline ends. Written as DNA, the CDR3 is TGTGCCAGCAGTTCAAACGGGAGAGGTCCCCACAATGAGCAGTTCTTC. Its protein is CASSSNGRGPHNEQFF.

CDR3: CASSLNGAHGELFF. In DNA, the CDR3 is TGTGCCAGCAGTCTGAACGGGGCCCACGGGGAGCTGTTTTTT. V and J are TRBV27 and TRBJ2-2, with D perhaps TRBD1 or TRBD2 (5 bases each). V was trimmed by 5 bases and J by 7 bases, leaving 14 bases between them. The CDR3 extends over 14 amino acids. Germline V gives CDR1 MNHEY, CDR2 SMNVEV (reference sequence).